The 29 T cell receptor beta chains below all came from one sample that was sequenced in a study of vaccination effects on CD4 cells after COVID-19. Antigens of these TCRs are unknown. CD4+ T cell isolation took place after approximately 11 days of culture. Vaccination of participants consisted of two doses of either the BNT162b2 or mRNA-1273 vaccine. TCRdb keeps only in-frame clones here, not all; method: immunoSEQ multiplex PCR. The sample records tens of thousands of clones, around 74% being singletons. Sequencing used CD4+ T cells from PBMCs cultured without peptide, obtained after COVID-19 vaccination. The receptors were sampled from a human donor who received a COVID-19 vaccine.

J is TRBJ2-1 and V is TRBV30; D may correspond to TRBD1 or TRBD2 (5 bases each). Trimming removed 2 bases from V and 7 bases from J, with 12 bases in between. The CDR3 runs 13 residues. In germline, CDR1 is GTSNPN, CDR2 SVGIG (reference sequence). CDR3 loop: CAWSMTVANEQFF. As DNA, the CDR3 is TGTGCCTGGAGTATGACAGTAGCGAATGAGCAGTTCTTC.

The chain uses TRBV24-1 and TRBJ2-1; 7 positions match TRBD2. The junction had 12 bases not matched to a gene; V was cut back by 3 bases and J by 5 bases. CDR3 length equals 17 residues. Germline lookup yields CDR1 KGHDR and CDR2 SFDVKD. The CDR3: CATSDPRPGLRDNEQFF. CDR3 nucleotide sequence: TGTGCCACCAGTGATCCCCGCCCGGGACTACGTGACAATGAGCAGTTCTTC.

This clone was seen more than once but under ten times. This sequence joins TRBV19 and TRBJ1-6, with 10 positions matching TRBD1. The CDR3 runs 16 residues. V was pared by 8 bases and J by 10 bases, with 14 bases of the junction left unmatched. Germline CDR1 is LNHDA and CDR2 is SQIVND (reference sequence). DNA for the CDR3: TGTGCCAGTCTCGACCGGGACAGGGGCTTGAGGTCACCCCTCCACTTT. Amino acid sequence: CASLDRDRGLRSPLHF.

The V call is TRBV29-1, the J call TRBJ2-1, with D perhaps TRBD2 (6 bases). V lost 8 bases and J 8 bases, leaving 13 bases between the germline ends. This CDR3 region has 11 residues. CDR1 is SQVTM, CDR2 ANQGSEA, per germline. The CDR3 reads CSLLSGDEQFF. The CDR3 DNA sequence: TGCAGCCTTTTATCGGGAGATGAGCAGTTCTTC.

The chain joins TRBV3-1 (or the pseudogene TRBV3-2) to TRBJ1-4; maybe TRBD1 (5 bases). The germline CDR1 and CDR2 sequences are LGHDT and YNNKEL (reference sequence). The CDR3 is 16 amino acids. Here the CDR3 DNA reads TGTCAACCGGAATGGTTCAGGGAAACCGGTTGGGAATGTCTGTTTTTT. It codes for CQPEWFRETGWECLFF.

The J gene is TRBJ1-1, the V gene TRBV30, with unresolved D. This CDR3 has 13 amino acids. Germline loops: CDR1 GTSNPN, CDR2 SVGIG (reference sequence). V lost 0 bases and J 2 bases, leaving 7 bases between the germline ends. This CDR3 reads CAWSVVVNTEAFF. CDR3 DNA sequence: TGTGCCTGGAGTGTGGTCGTAAACACTGAAGCTTTCTTT.

In its sample, this clone was seen once. The chain combines TRBV6-5 with TRBJ1-2, with D possibly TRBD1 on 6 matching bases. V lost 7 bases, J lost 8 bases, and 17 bases lay in between. Germline assignment: CDR1 MNHEY and CDR2 SVGAGI. This CDR3 has 13 residues. The CDR3 spells CASTHSGVGGYTF. CDR3 coding DNA: TGTGCCAGCACTCATTCAGGGGTGGGGGGCTACACCTTC.

The chain employs TRBV24-1 and TRBJ2-7, with D perhaps assigned TRBD1 or TRBD2 (5 bases each). In germline, CDR1 is KGHDR, CDR2 SFDVKD. This CDR3 spans 16 amino acids. Trimming shortened V by 5 bases and J by 2 bases, and 18 bases separated the two germline ends. The CDR3 region has the DNA TGTGCCACCAGTGCCCTTGAGGGCAGGGAGCCCTACGAGCAGTACGTC. It encodes CATSALEGREPYEQYV.

The chain employs TRBV15 and TRBJ1-1; no firm D call. The germline V gene has CDR1 LNHNV and CDR2 YYDKDF (reference sequence). This CDR3 region has 13 residues. V dropped 0 bases and J dropped 8 bases, with 10 bases sitting between them. Here the CDR3 reads CATSRDYQEEAFF. The CDR3 region has the DNA TGTGCCACCAGCAGAGATTACCAGGAGGAAGCTTTCTTT.

This chain joins TRBV3-1 (or the pseudogene TRBV3-2) and TRBJ2-5; TRBD2 is a possible D gene (6 bases). This CDR3 region has 16 residues. From germline, CDR1 is LGHDT and CDR2 YNNKEL (reference sequence). V was cut by 3 bases and J by 0 bases, with 14 bases left in between. CDR3 in DNA: TGTGCCAGCAGCCACCGACTGGGAGGACACCAAGAGACCCAGTACTTC. It is translated as CASSHRLGGHQETQYF.

This chain uses TRBV4-1 with TRBJ2-2; TRBD2 matches 7 bases. The CDR3 has 15 amino acids. Trimming removed 0 bases from V and 9 bases from J; junction bases left unmatched: 7. Germline CDR1 MGHRA, CDR2 YSYEKL. CDR3 nucleotides: TGCGCCAGCAGCCAAGATTTCGGGGGGTCCCGGGAGCTGTTTTTT. Translating it yields CASSQDFGGSRELFF.

The V and J genes are TRBV28 and TRBJ2-2; the match to TRBD1 covers 7 bases. The germline V gene has CDR1 MDHEN and CDR2 SYDVKM. This CDR3 spans 15 amino acids. Trimming at V came to 5 bases and at J to 7 bases, leaving 10 bases not matched to a gene. The CDR3 is CASSRFDRDRGELFF. DNA of the CDR3: TGTGCCAGCAGTCGTTTTGACAGGGACCGCGGGGAGCTGTTTTTT. Filled out from reference TRBV28 and TRBJ2-2, the complete variable domain reads DVKVTQSSRYLVKRTGEKVFLECVQDMDHENMFWYRQDPGLGLRLIYFSYDVKMKEKGDIPEGYSVSREKKERFSLILESASTNQTSMYLCASSRFDRDRGELFFGEGSRLTVL.

The rearrangement uses TRBV3-1 (or the pseudogene TRBV3-2) and TRBJ2-5; TRBD2 matches at 13 bases. Germline CDR1 and CDR2: LGHDT and YNNKEL (reference sequence). V lost 1 base, J lost 7 bases, and 9 bases stayed unmatched. CDR3 length: 17 amino acids. CDR3 sequence reads: CASSQGTSGGKEGTQYF. The CDR3 DNA follows: TGTGCCAGCAGCCAAGGGACTAGCGGGGGCAAGGAAGGGACCCAGTACTTC.

The V call is TRBV4-1, the J call TRBJ1-1; D is possibly TRBD1 (6 bases). The germline gives CDR1 MGHRA, CDR2 YSYEKL. The CDR3 has 15 residues. V was cut by 4 bases and J by 2 bases, with 14 bases left in between. This CDR3 is CASSLMTGTNTEAFF. The CDR3 DNA is TGCGCCAGCAGCCTGATGACGGGGACAAACACTGAAGCTTTCTTT.

The chain carries TRBV5-1 and TRBJ2-2; a possible D gene is TRBD1 (5 bases). V shed 0 bases and J shed 5 bases, with 20 bases lying between them. This CDR3 spans 18 amino acids. CDR1 and CDR2 from the germline V gene are SGHRS and YFSETQ. The CDR3 region has the DNA TGCGCCAGCAGCTTGGTTTTATCCCCAGGGTCTTCAACCGGGGAGCTGTTTTTT. Amino acid sequence: CASSLVLSPGSSTGELFF.

The rearrangement joins TRBV7-9 to TRBJ1-5; D not certain. Trimming left V 1 base short and J 8 bases short, with 6 bases between. The germline CDR1 and CDR2 sequences are SEHNR and FQNEAQ (reference sequence). The CDR3 runs to 12 residues. The CDR3, as DNA: TGTGCCAGCAGCTTAGATTGGAAGCCCCAGCATTTT. It encodes CASSLDWKPQHF.

The V and J genes are TRBV15 and TRBJ2-7; D may correspond to TRBD1 or TRBD2 (5 bases each). The germline CDR1 and CDR2 sequences are LNHNV and YYDKDF (reference sequence). This CDR3 has 18 residues. The germline V and J ends were trimmed by 2 bases and 0 bases, with 20 bases remaining between them. The chain's CDR3 is CATSRFIAGTRTSYEQYV. The CDR3 DNA follows: TGTGCCACCAGCAGATTTATCGCCGGGACGCGGACCTCCTACGAGCAGTACGTC.

The rearrangement links TRBV6-5 to TRBJ2-7; 9 bases agree with TRBD1. V lost 6 bases and J lost 1; bases outside the gene matches: 7. CDR1 is MNHEY, CDR2 SVGAGI, per germline. The CDR3 covers 15 residues. This CDR3 reads CASSARQGGSYEQYV. In DNA, the CDR3 is TGTGCCAGCAGCGCTAGACAGGGGGGGTCCTACGAGCAGTACGTC.

This rearrangement joins TRBV29-1 to TRBJ1-2; 7 bases map to TRBD1. The CDR3 totals 15 residues. CDR1 and CDR2 from the germline V gene are SQVTM and ANQGSEA. Trimming at V came to 2 bases and at J to 8 bases, leaving 14 bases not matched to a gene. CDR3 protein: CSVERGQGVVGGYTF. Here the CDR3 DNA reads TGCAGCGTTGAAAGGGGGCAGGGGGTTGTCGGAGGCTACACCTTC.

This clone was counted between two and nine times. This chain links TRBV28 with TRBJ1-2; D might be TRBD1 (5 bases). V was shortened by 5 bases and J by 2 bases, with 15 bases between the two germline ends. CDR3 length: 15 amino acids. Germline V CDR1 and CDR2: MDHEN, SYDVKM. Here the CDR3 DNA reads TGTGCCAGCAGTACAGGCGGGCGGGACAACTATGGCTACACCTTC. It is translated as CASSTGGRDNYGYTF.

This clone was seen just once. This rearrangement joins TRBV20-1 to TRBJ1-1; unclear D gene. This CDR3 is built from 11 residues. CDR1 and CDR2 from the germline V gene are DFQATT and SNEGSKA (reference sequence). Between the trimmed V and J ends, which lost 3 bases and 11 bases, there was a span of 13 bases. The CDR3 spells CSASSGMGAFF. The CDR3 DNA reads as TGCAGTGCTAGTTCGGGGATGGGGGCTTTCTTT.

The V gene is TRBV24-1, the J gene TRBJ2-5; 7 nucleotides agree with TRBD1. Germline V CDR1 and CDR2: KGHDR, SFDVKD. The CDR3 covers 17 residues. V dropped 9 bases and J dropped 4; count of bases not matched to a gene: 19. CDR3 amino acids: CATAPSVRGRVSETQYF. The CDR3 nucleotides are TGTGCCACCGCCCCGTCAGTGAGGGGGCGGGTTTCAGAGACCCAGTACTTC.

V gene TRBV9 combines with J gene TRBJ2-2; a possible D gene is TRBD1 (6 bases). Trimming removed 4 bases at V and 6 bases at J, with 16 bases between. The CDR3 consists of 15 residues. The germline CDR1 and CDR2 sequences are SGDLS and YYNGEE. Here the CDR3 reads CASSPTQGTPGELFF. The CDR3 DNA sequence: TGTGCCAGCAGCCCCACGCAGGGGACGCCCGGGGAGCTGTTTTTT.

This chain links TRBV3-1 (or the pseudogene TRBV3-2) with TRBJ2-1, with 8 positions matching TRBD1. The V gene end was trimmed by 4 bases and the J gene end by 8 bases; junction bases not matched to a gene: 7. CDR1 and CDR2 from the germline V gene are LGHDT and YNNKEL (reference sequence). The CDR3 contains 14 residues. CDR3 sequence: CASSPRQGRDEQFF. The CDR3, as DNA: TGTGCCAGCAGCCCAAGACAGGGGCGGGATGAGCAGTTCTTC.

The chain combines TRBV24-1 with TRBJ2-4; D perhaps matches TRBD2 (6 bases). The germline V gene has CDR1 KGHDR and CDR2 SFDVKD. CDR3 length: 17 amino acids. The V gene lost 4 bases and the J gene lost 2 bases, with 17 bases spanning the gap. CDR3 DNA: TGTGCCACCAGTGACTCCCCCAGGGCGGGGACCAAAAACATTCAGTACTTC. It is translated as CATSDSPRAGTKNIQYF.

This clone was counted between two and nine times. The rearrangement links TRBV24-1 to TRBJ1-2; 7 bases fit TRBD1. The CDR3 has 13 amino acids. Per germline, CDR1 KGHDR and CDR2 SFDVKD. The V gene end was trimmed by 4 bases and the J gene end by 7 bases; junction bases not matched to a gene: 5. CDR3 DNA sequence: TGTGCCACCAGTGACACCGACAGGGTTGGCTACACCTTC. It codes for CATSDTDRVGYTF.

This clone showed up just a few times. The CDR3, as DNA: TGTGCCAGCATCAAGGCAGGGGAGGCGTACACCTTC. Translation: CASIKAGEAYTF. The genes are TRBV6-5 and TRBJ1-2; a weak D match, TRBD1 (6 bases). The CDR3 is 12 amino acids. Trimming pared 7 bases from V and 11 bases from J, leaving 17 bases between. In germline, CDR1 is MNHEY, CDR2 SVGAGI.

This clone was found a few times. V usage is TRBV11-2 and J usage is TRBJ1-5; D is ambiguous. Germline lookup yields CDR1 SGHAT and CDR2 FQNNGV. V was cut by 1 base and J by 1 base, with 2 bases left in between. The CDR3 covers 13 residues. The CDR3 DNA follows: TGTGCCAGCAGCTTAGGGAGCAATCAGCCCCAGCATTTT. Translation gives CASSLGSNQPQHF.

This clone was recorded a few times. V usage is TRBV30 and J usage is TRBJ1-1, with D perhaps TRBD1 (6 bases). Germline CDR1 reads GTSNPN; CDR2 reads SVGIG (reference sequence). Trimming removed 1 base from V and 1 base from J, with 10 bases in between. This CDR3 has 14 amino acids. CDR3 sequence (DNA): TGTGCCTGGAGTGGGGACAATTGGAACACTGAAGCTTTCTTT. Amino acids: CAWSGDNWNTEAFF.